The entry below describes one T cell receptor beta chain. These data are taken from a study of blood T cell repertoires in COVID-19. Turning to the study itself: Both acute and convalescent COVID-19 samples were obtained from the United States, Italy and Spain. PBMCs, B-cell-depleted T cells, or T cells were the source of the cDNA or gDNA that made up the material.

The cohort comprised adults aged roughly 18 to 95 years residing in approximately 25 US areas. The data were produced by immunoSEQ multiplex PCR, yet TCRdb's version contains in-frame clones alone and is incomplete. The sample has roughly 200,000 clones, roughly 86% seen once. The CDR3 length is 13 residues. Germline V gives CDR1 MNHEY, CDR2 SVGEGT. Trimming stripped 5 bases from V and 1 base from J, with 8 bases between. The clonotype originates from a man in his forties with acute COVID-19. The sample taken for sequencing was PBMCs or T cells enriched from blood (not recorded which). The rearrangement joins TRBV6-2 or TRBV6-3 to TRBJ1-1; D call uncertain. The CDR3 protein is CASSQHKNTEAFF. CDR3 coding DNA: TGTGCCAGCAGTCAACACAAGAACACTGAAGCTTTCTTT.